This T cell receptor beta chain was captured by sequencing in a study of PD-L1 blockade in urothelial cancer. Study-level information: Bladder-origin urothelial cancer in males covered most of the roughly 29 patients. The median T cell count in blood samples was about 140,000. Prior chemotherapy regimens per patient numbered 0 to 3. Study outcomes and limitations: Durable-benefit patients had greater expansion of tumor-associated blood clones at 3 weeks.

Concerning this clone: What it binds is unknown.

TCRdb keeps only in-frame clones here, not all; method: immunoSEQ multiplex PCR. This sample has 35,000 to 55,000 clones, with 88% found just once. Per germline, CDR1 SGHRS and CDR2 YFSETQ. This CDR3 region has 15 residues. V was shortened by 0 bases and J by 0 bases, with 9 bases between the two germline ends. This sequence was found in a woman aged 55-75 years with urothelial cancer. The source was PBMCs, collected around atezolizumab (anti-PD-L1) treatment. V gene TRBV5-1 combines with J gene TRBJ1-1; weak D call: TRBD1 (6 bases). As DNA, the CDR3 is TGCGCCAGCAGCTTGGGGACAGAACTGAACACTGAAGCTTTCTTT. Protein: CASSLGTELNTEAFF.